The text below deals with one T cell receptor beta chain. Only in-frame clones appear in the TCRdb table, and some are missing; sequencing was by immunoSEQ multiplex PCR. The sample carries approximately 78,000 clones, 80% to 95% recorded once. These data are taken from a study of technical replicates of blood from a handful of donors. CDR1 and CDR2 from the germline V gene are SEHNR and FQNEAQ (reference sequence). Trimming left V 3 bases short and J 4 bases short, with 12 bases between. The CDR3 is 15 residues long. Sequenced: T cells isolated from PBMCs. This TCR derives from a human donor in good health. The chain recombines TRBV7-9 with TRBJ2-2; TRBD2 might be the D (5 bases). CDR3 coding DNA: TGTGCCAGCAGCTTGAGGGAGACCCCCACCGGGGAGCTGTTTTTT. Its translation is CASSLRETPTGELFF.